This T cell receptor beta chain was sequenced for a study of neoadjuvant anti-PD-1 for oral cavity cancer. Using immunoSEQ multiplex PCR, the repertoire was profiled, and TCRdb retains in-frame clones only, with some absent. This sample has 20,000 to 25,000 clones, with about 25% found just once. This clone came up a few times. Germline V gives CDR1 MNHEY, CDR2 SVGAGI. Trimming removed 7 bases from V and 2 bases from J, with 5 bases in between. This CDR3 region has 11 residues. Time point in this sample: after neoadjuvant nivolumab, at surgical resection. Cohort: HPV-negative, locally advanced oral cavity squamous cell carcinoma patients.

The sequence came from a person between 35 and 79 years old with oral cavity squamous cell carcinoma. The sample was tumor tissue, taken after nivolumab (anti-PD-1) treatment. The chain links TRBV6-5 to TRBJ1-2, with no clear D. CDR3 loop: CASNGNYGYTF. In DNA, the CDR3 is TGTGCCAGCAATGGAAACTATGGCTACACCTTC.